This T cell receptor (beta chain) was obtained from a study of read filtering for tumor transcriptome and immune sequencing. Study summary: R-ISS stage counts were eight or nine for I, roughly 16 for II, 6 or 7 for III. DNase treatment preceded whole-transcriptome library preparation. Points from the study as a whole: The sorted CD138-negative fraction was a mixed bone marrow immune population, not purified T cells. Single-read clonotypes: roughly 81% of IR-seq clonotypes (around 3.5% of reads), around three quarters of RNA-seq clonotypes (less than 50% of reads).

Molecular barcoded adaptors covering alpha/delta and beta/gamma chains were used on roughly 400 ng RNA. Each CDR3 protein gets one entry after TCRdb re-called the reads with MiXCR. The sample has 130,000 or so distinct CDR3 sequences, under 15% seen once. This clonotype showed up many times. Its cognate antigen is unknown. With 4 bases removed from V and 2 bases from J, the gap between germline ends came to 13 bases. Looked up from germline, CDR1 is SGHRS and CDR2 is YFSETQ. The CDR3 runs to 15 residues. The sequencing sample was made of a population of CD138-negative cells sorted from bone marrow. The receptor comes from a donor at least 40 years old with multiple myeloma. The chain joins TRBV5-1 to TRBJ2-1, with D possibly TRBD1 on 5 matching bases. The CDR3 DNA is TGCGCCAGCAGCATCACAGGAAGGCCCTACAATGAGCAGTTCTTC. Protein: CASSITGRPYNEQFF.